This T cell receptor beta chain was found in a study of shared clonotypes between healthy human individuals. This CDR3 has 16 amino acids. Germline V gene data show CDR1 as SGHRS and CDR2 as YFSETQ. V lost 0 bases to trimming and J lost 3 bases, with 16 bases between them. Generated by immunoSEQ multiplex PCR, the TCRdb table keeps only in-frame clones and is missing some. The repertoire includes about 2 million clones, over 85% of them detected once, and under 1.5% sits in the top ten. The naive CD8 subset, CD45RO-negative cells positively selected for CCR7, excluded terminally differentiated effector memory CD45RA+ cells.

V is TRBV5-1 and J is TRBJ2-7; perhaps TRBD1 as D (5 bases). The sequence derives from a young man in good health. Sequenced material: naive CD8+ T cells sorted from blood. CDR3 coding DNA: TGCGCCAGCAGCTTGGCCGACGAAGGCCAGGGCTACGAGCAGTACTTC. This gives the protein CASSLADEGQGYEQYF.